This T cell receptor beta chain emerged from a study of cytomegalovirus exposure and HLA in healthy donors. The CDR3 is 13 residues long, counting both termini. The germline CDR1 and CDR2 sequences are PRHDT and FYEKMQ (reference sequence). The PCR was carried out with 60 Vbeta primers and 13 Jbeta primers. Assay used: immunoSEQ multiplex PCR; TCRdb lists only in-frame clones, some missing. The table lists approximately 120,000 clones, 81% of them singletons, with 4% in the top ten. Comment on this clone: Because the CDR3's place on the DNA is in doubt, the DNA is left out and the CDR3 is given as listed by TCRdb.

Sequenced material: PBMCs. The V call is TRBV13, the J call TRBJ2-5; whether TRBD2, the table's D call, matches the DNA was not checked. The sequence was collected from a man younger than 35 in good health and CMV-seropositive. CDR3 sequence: CASSLGVGGGTYF.